This T cell receptor beta chain was sequenced during a study of blood T cell repertoires in COVID-19. A single count supports this clone. Only in-frame clones appear in the TCRdb table, and some are missing; sequencing was by immunoSEQ multiplex PCR. Here the sample spans some 260,000 clones, 88% being singletons. Seattle researchers signed up patients amid active infection and tracked them longitudinally. Sequencing was performed on peripheral blood. The receptor's source is a woman aged 70-85 years with COVID-19, enrolled during active disease.

In DNA form, the CDR3 reads TGTGCCAGCAGCCCAACGGGACAGGGGAGGAACACTGAAGCTTTCTTT. It encodes CASSPTGQGRNTEAFF. The chain couples TRBV4-2 to TRBJ1-1, with 10 bases fitting TRBD1. This CDR3 comprises 16 residues. V lost 4 bases and J lost 1; bases outside the gene matches: 6. Looked up from germline, CDR1 is LGHNA and CDR2 is YNFKEQ.